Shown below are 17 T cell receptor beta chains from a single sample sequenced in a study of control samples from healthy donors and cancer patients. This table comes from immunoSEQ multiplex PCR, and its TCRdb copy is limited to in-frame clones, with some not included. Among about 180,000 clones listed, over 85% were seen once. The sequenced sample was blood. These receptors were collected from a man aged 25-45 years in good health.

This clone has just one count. Written as DNA, the CDR3 is TGTGCCAGCAGTGAGACAGGGGCGAACACTGAAGCTTTCTTT. Its protein product is CASSETGANTEAFF. This chain connects TRBV28 to TRBJ1-1; 8 bases line up with TRBD1. The CDR3 is 14 residues long. The junction had 3 bases not matched to a gene; V was cut back by 5 bases and J by 1 base. Germline values: CDR1 MDHEN, CDR2 SYDVKM.

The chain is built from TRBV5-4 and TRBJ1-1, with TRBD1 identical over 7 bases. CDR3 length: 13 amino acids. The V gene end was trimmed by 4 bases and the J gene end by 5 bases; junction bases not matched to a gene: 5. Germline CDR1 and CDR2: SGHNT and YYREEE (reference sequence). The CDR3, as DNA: TGTGCCAGCAGCGTAGACAGGGAAACTGAAGCTTTCTTT. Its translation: CASSVDRETEAFF.

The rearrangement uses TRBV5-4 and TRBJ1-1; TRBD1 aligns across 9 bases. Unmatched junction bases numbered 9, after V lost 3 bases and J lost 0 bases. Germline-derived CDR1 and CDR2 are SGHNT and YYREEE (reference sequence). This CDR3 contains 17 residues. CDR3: CASSSGGTGTMNTEAFF. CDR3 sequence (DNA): TGTGCCAGCAGCTCTGGCGGGACAGGGACTATGAACACTGAAGCTTTCTTT.

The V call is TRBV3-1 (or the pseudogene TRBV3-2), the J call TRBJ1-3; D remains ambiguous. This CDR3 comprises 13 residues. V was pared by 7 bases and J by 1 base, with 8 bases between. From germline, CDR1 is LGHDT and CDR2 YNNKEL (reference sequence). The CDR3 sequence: CASTLGSGNTIYF. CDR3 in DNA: TGTGCCAGCACCCTAGGGTCTGGAAACACCATATATTTT.

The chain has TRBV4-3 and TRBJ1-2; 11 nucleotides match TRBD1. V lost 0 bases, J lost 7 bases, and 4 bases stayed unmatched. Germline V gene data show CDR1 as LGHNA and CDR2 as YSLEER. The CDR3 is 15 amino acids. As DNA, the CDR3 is TGCGCCAGCAGCCAAGATCGGACAGGGGGCACTGGCTACACCTTC. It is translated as CASSQDRTGGTGYTF.

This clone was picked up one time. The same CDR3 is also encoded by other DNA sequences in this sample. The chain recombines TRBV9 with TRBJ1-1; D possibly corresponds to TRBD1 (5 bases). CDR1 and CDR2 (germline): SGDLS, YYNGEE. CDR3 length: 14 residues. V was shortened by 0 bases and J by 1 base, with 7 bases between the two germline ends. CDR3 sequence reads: CASSVGGRNTEAFF. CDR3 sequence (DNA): TGTGCCAGCAGCGTAGGGGGCCGGAACACTGAAGCTTTCTTT. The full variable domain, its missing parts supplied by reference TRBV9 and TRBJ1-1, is DSGVTQTPKHLITATGQRVTLRCSPRSGDLSVYWYQQSLDQGLQFLIQYYNGEERAKGNILERFSAQQFPDLHSELNLSSLELGDSALYFCASSVGGRNTEAFFGQGTRLTVV.

CDR3 in amino acids: CASSLWEGVSYEQYF. Written as DNA, the CDR3 is TGTGCCAGCAGCCTCTGGGAGGGAGTTTCCTACGAGCAGTACTTC. This chain connects TRBV11-2 to TRBJ2-7; 7 nucleotides agree with TRBD2. V lost 5 bases to trimming and J lost 1 base; unmatched junction nucleotides: 8. The CDR3 totals 15 residues. Germline-derived CDR1 and CDR2 are SGHAT and FQNNGV.

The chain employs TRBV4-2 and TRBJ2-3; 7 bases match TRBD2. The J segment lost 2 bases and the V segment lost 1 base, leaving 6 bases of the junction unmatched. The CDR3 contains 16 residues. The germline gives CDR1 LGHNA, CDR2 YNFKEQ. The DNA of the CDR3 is TGTGCCAGCAGCCAAGGGGGGGGACCAGTCACAGATACGCAGTATTTT. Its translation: CASSQGGGPVTDTQYF.

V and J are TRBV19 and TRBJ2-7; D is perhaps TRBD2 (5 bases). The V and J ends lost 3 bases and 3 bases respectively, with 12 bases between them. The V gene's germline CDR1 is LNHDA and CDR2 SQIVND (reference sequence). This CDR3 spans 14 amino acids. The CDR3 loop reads CASSIRPGFYEQYF. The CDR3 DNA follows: TGTGCCAGTAGTATCCGCCCGGGGTTCTACGAGCAGTACTTC.

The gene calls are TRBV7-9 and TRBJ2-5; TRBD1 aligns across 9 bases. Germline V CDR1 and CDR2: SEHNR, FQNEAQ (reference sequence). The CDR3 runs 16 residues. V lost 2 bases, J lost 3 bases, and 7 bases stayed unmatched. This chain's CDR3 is CASSLLTGGPEETQYF. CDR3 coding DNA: TGTGCCAGCAGCTTACTCACAGGGGGCCCGGAAGAGACCCAGTACTTC.

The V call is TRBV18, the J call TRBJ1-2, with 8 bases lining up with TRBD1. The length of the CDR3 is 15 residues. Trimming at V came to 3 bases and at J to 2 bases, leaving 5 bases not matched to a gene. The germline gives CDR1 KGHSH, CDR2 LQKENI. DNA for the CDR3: TGTGCCAGCTCACCTAACAGGGGGGAAAACTATGGCTACACCTTC. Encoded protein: CASSPNRGENYGYTF.

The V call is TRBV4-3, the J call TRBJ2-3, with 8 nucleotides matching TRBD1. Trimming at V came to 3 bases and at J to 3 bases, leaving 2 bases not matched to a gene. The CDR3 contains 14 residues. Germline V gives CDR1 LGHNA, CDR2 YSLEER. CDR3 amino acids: CASSQRTGTDTQYF. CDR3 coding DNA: TGCGCCAGCAGCCAGAGGACAGGGACAGATACGCAGTATTTT.

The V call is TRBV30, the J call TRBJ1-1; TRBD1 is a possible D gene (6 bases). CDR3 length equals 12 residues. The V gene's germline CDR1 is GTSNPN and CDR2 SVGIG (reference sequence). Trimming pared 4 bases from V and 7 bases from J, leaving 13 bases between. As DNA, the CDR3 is TGTGCCTGGACTGGGGGCCTATTTGAAGCTTTCTTT. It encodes CAWTGGLFEAFF.

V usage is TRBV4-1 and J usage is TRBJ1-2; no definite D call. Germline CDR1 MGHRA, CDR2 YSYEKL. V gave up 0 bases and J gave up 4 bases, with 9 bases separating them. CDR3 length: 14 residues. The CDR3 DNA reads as TGCGCCAGCAGCCAAGAAGGCAGAGGCTATGGCTACACCTTC. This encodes CASSQEGRGYGYTF.

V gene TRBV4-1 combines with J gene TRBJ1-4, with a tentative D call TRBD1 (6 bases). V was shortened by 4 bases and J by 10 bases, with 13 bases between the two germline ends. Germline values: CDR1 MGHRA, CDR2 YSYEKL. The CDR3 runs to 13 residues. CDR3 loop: CASSLPGDPKLFF. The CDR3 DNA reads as TGCGCCAGCAGCCTCCCAGGGGACCCAAAACTGTTTTTT.

CDR3 DNA: TGTGCCAGTGCTAGCAGTCCCTACGAGCAGTACTTC. It translates to CASASSPYEQYF. This chain connects TRBV19 to TRBJ2-7, with a weak D call TRBD2 (5 bases). The ends were cut back, 8 bases at V and 2 bases at J, with 10 bases in the middle. CDR1 is LNHDA and CDR2 is SQIVND in the germline V gene (reference sequence). The length of the CDR3 is 12 residues.

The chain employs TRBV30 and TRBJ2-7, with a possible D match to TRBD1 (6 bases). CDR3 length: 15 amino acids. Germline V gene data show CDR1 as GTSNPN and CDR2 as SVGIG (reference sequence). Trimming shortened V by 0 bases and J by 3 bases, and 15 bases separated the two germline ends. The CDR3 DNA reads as TGTGCCTGGAGTGTCTCGGACAGAAACCTCTACGAGCAGTACTTC. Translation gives CAWSVSDRNLYEQYF.